Each of the 29 T cell receptor beta chains below was sequenced from the same sample in a study of control samples from healthy donors and cancer patients. Data came from immunoSEQ multiplex PCR; TCRdb stores just in-frame clones and leaves some out. The sample contains around 94,000 clones, less than 95% of which appear only once. Sequenced sample: blood. These TCRs come from a woman aged 18-29 years in good health.

J is TRBJ2-3 and V is TRBV7-9, with 8 bases identical to TRBD2. Germline CDR1 SEHNR, CDR2 FQNEAQ (reference sequence). Germline trimming cut 4 bases from V and 0 bases from J; bases unmatched to any gene: 12. CDR3 size: 18 residues. The CDR3 sequence is CASSSRVGGGTSTDTQYF. The DNA of the CDR3 is TGTGCCAGCAGCTCCCGGGTCGGCGGGGGGACTAGCACAGATACGCAGTATTTT.

The rearrangement joins TRBV5-5 to TRBJ2-5, with D possibly matching TRBD2 (5 bases). CDR3 length: 15 residues. The V end was cut by 2 bases, the J end by 1 base, with 12 bases between. CDR1 SGHKS and CDR2 YYEKEE come from the germline V gene (reference sequence). In nucleotides, the CDR3 is TGTGCCAGCAGCTTCGGTCCGGGGTCCCAAGAGACCCAGTACTTC. Residues: CASSFGPGSQETQYF.

The chain couples TRBV6-5 to TRBJ1-1, with D possibly being TRBD1 (5 bases). Trimming removed 2 bases from V and 2 bases from J, with 6 bases in between. This CDR3 has 13 amino acids. Germline lookup yields CDR1 MNHEY and CDR2 SVGAGI. The CDR3 sequence: CASSYDSNTEAFF. The CDR3 DNA reads TGTGCCAGCAGTTACGACAGTAACACTGAAGCTTTCTTT.

The rearrangement joins TRBV3-1 (or the pseudogene TRBV3-2) to TRBJ1-2; tentatively, D is TRBD1 (6 bases). Between the trimmed V and J ends, which lost 1 base and 2 bases, there was a span of 14 bases. Germline-derived CDR1 and CDR2 are LGHDT and YNNKEL (reference sequence). CDR3 length: 16 residues. The CDR3 coding sequence is TGTGCCAGCAGCCAAGCAGCCGCCAGGGGAAACTATGGCTACACCTTC. This gives the protein CASSQAAARGNYGYTF.

The rearrangement links TRBV24-1 to TRBJ1-3, with D perhaps matching TRBD1 (5 bases). Trimming took 1 base from V and 4 from J, leaving 25 bases between them. The CDR3 sequence is 20 residues long. Germline loops: CDR1 KGHDR, CDR2 SFDVKD. The CDR3 loop reads CATSDLVSRTGSLAGNTIYF. CDR3 coding DNA: TGTGCCACCAGTGATTTAGTGTCGAGAACAGGCTCCTTAGCGGGAAACACCATATATTTT.

The rearrangement joins TRBV7-8 to TRBJ2-3; 11 positions agree with TRBD2. Trimming at V came to 7 bases and at J to 5 bases, leaving 5 bases not matched to a gene. Germline V gene lookup returns CDR1 SGHVS and CDR2 FQNEAQ. This CDR3 contains 14 residues. The CDR3: CASTRLAGGDTQYF. The DNA of the CDR3 is TGTGCCAGCACGCGTCTAGCGGGGGGAGATACGCAGTATTTT.

This clone was recorded only once. The chain links TRBV21-1 to TRBJ2-7. TRBV21-1 corresponds to a pseudogene. The CDR3 spans 16 residues. In DNA, the CDR3 is TGTGCCAGCAGCAAAGACGACCCAGGGGAGGCCTACGAGCAGTACTTC. Its protein is CASSKDDPGEAYEQYF.

The J gene is TRBJ2-2, the V gene TRBV5-1, with D tentatively TRBD1 (6 bases). Per the germline V gene, CDR1 is SGHRS and CDR2 is YFSETQ. CDR3 length equals 16 residues. Between the trimmed V and J ends, which lost 2 bases and 5 bases, there was a span of 16 bases. CDR3 sequence (DNA): TGCGCCAGCAGCTTAGGACCTACAGGGCGGACCGGGGAGCTGTTTTTT. This gives the protein CASSLGPTGRTGELFF. Drawing the rest from reference TRBV5-1 and TRBJ2-2, the complete variable domain is KAGVTQTPRYLIKTRGQQVTLSCSPISGHRSVSWYQQTPGQGLQFLFEYFSETQRNKGNFPGRFSGRQFSNSRSEMNVSTLELGDSALYLCASSLGPTGRTGELFFGEGSRLTVL.

The chain combines TRBV6-5 with TRBJ1-3; a weak D match, TRBD1 (5 bases). Germline CDR1 and CDR2: MNHEY and SVGAGI. The length of the CDR3 is 15 residues. With 7 bases removed from V and 3 bases from J, the gap between germline ends came to 16 bases. CDR3 sequence (DNA): TGTGCCAGCATACCGGGGGGGACGGGTGGAAACACCATATATTTT. Translated: CASIPGGTGGNTIYF.

The chain is built from TRBV10-3 and TRBJ1-1, with D hard to call. CDR3 length: 15 amino acids. Germline V CDR1 and CDR2: ENHRY, SYGVKD. Trimming took off 4 bases at V and 4 bases at J, with 16 bases between the two ends. The CDR3 nucleotides read TGTGCCATCAGTGGGAAAGACGGATACGGCACTGAAGCTTTCTTT. It specifies CAISGKDGYGTEAFF.

V gene TRBV7-8 combines with J gene TRBJ1-5, with unresolved D. Germline V gives CDR1 SGHVS, CDR2 FQNEAQ. V was shortened by 2 bases and J by 2 bases, with 16 bases between the two germline ends. The CDR3 consists of 17 residues. The CDR3: CASSLSHGGEGNQPQHF. CDR3 nucleotide sequence: TGTGCCAGCAGCTTATCCCACGGCGGGGAGGGCAATCAGCCCCAGCATTTT. Variable domain in full (rest from reference TRBV7-8 and TRBJ1-5): GAGVSQSPRYKVAKRGQDVALRCDPISGHVSLFWYQQALGQGPEFLTYFQNEAQLDKSGLPSDRFFAERPEGSVSTLKIQRTQQEDSAVYLCASSLSHGGEGNQPQHFGDGTRLSIL.

This chain links TRBV25-1 with TRBJ1-3; 7 nucleotides match TRBD1. The CDR3 has 16 amino acids. The germline gives CDR1 MGHDK, CDR2 SYGVNS. With 3 bases clipped from V and 1 base from J, the junction kept 6 bases outside the gene matches. CDR3 DNA sequence: TGTGCCAGCAGTGACTGGGGACAGCCTTCTGGAAACACCATATATTTT. Its protein product is CASSDWGQPSGNTIYF.

V usage is TRBV29-1 and J usage is TRBJ1-1, with D uncertain. The V gene lost 3 bases and the J gene lost 10 bases, with 18 bases spanning the gap. Germline CDR1 reads SQVTM; CDR2 reads ANQGSEA. This CDR3 contains 13 residues. This CDR3 reads CSVERSGEPGAFF. CDR3 bases: TGCAGCGTTGAGAGGTCCGGGGAACCAGGAGCTTTCTTT.

The CDR3 is CASSVSMGNSPLHF. The CDR3 region has the DNA TGTGCCAGCAGCGTATCAATGGGTAATTCACCCCTCCACTTT. The V call is TRBV9, the J call TRBJ1-6; no firm D call. CDR1 is SGDLS, CDR2 YYNGEE, per germline. This CDR3 contains 14 residues. V was pared by 1 base and J by 6 bases, with 8 bases between.

This chain joins TRBV3-1 (or the pseudogene TRBV3-2) and TRBJ2-7; TRBD1 agrees at 9 bases. This CDR3 comprises 16 residues. Germline CDR1 reads LGHDT; CDR2 reads YNNKEL (reference sequence). Unmatched junction bases numbered 9, after V lost 5 bases and J lost 1 base. CDR3 region: CASSMTGTGLSYEQYF. CDR3 DNA: TGTGCCAGCAGCATGACAGGGACAGGGTTATCCTACGAGCAGTACTTC.

The chain is built from TRBV27 and TRBJ2-6; 9 bases fit TRBD1. The CDR3 runs 17 residues. V trimming: 7 bases; J trimming: 6 bases; junction bases outside the gene matches: 13. Germline loops: CDR1 MNHEY, CDR2 SMNVEV (reference sequence). CDR3 protein: CASTTRGQGTEANVLTF. In DNA form, the CDR3 reads TGTGCCAGCACAACGCGGGGACAGGGTACTGAGGCCAACGTCCTGACTTTC. The whole variable domain, remainder taken from reference TRBV27 and TRBJ2-6, is EAQVTQNPRYLITVTGKKLTVTCSQNMNHEYMSWYRQDPGLGLRQIYYSMNVEVTDKGDVPEGYKVSRKEKRNFPLILESPSPNQTSLYFCASTTRGQGTEANVLTFGAGSRLTVL.

The chain employs TRBV6-4 and TRBJ2-1, with 10 bases fitting TRBD1. There are 15 residues in the CDR3. From germline, CDR1 is MRHNA and CDR2 SNTAGT. V dropped 4 bases and J dropped 7; count of bases not matched to a gene: 7. The DNA for the CDR3 is TGTGCCAGCAGTGTTGGGGACAGGGGTAGTAATGAGCAGTTCTTC. Its translation: CASSVGDRGSNEQFF.

The CDR3 here is CASSNSVSSGNTIYF. The CDR3 DNA follows: TGTGCCAGCAGCAATAGCGTTAGCTCTGGAAACACCATATATTTT. The chain links TRBV14 to TRBJ1-3; no clear D gene. This CDR3 spans 15 amino acids. Trimming removed 5 bases at V and 0 bases at J, with 11 bases between. In germline, CDR1 is SGHDN, CDR2 FVKESK.

The chain couples TRBV3-1 (or the pseudogene TRBV3-2) to TRBJ2-7; 7 bases agree with TRBD2. Germline CDR1 and CDR2: LGHDT and YNNKEL (reference sequence). The trim removed 1 base at V and 0 bases at J, leaving 6 bases unmatched. This CDR3 is 16 amino acids long. CDR3 amino acids: CASSQVGLADSYEQYF. CDR3 nucleotides: TGTGCCAGCAGCCAAGTAGGGCTAGCGGACTCCTACGAGCAGTACTTC.

The chain combines TRBV11-2 with TRBJ2-7; D is unclear. The CDR3 is made up of 14 amino acids. Per germline, CDR1 SGHAT and CDR2 FQNNGV. With 2 bases removed from V and 2 bases from J, the gap between germline ends came to 10 bases. DNA of the CDR3: TGTGCCAGCAGCTTATCACCCGCGACCTACGAGCAGTACTTC. Amino acid sequence: CASSLSPATYEQYF.

This clone was detected a few times. The chain has TRBV7-9 and TRBJ2-7, with 10 bases matching TRBD2. Germline CDR1 reads SEHNR; CDR2 reads FQNEAQ (reference sequence). V was clipped by 4 bases and J by 4 bases; unmatched bases: 7. The CDR3 length is 15 residues. In DNA form, the CDR3 reads TGTGCCAGCAGCTCCGCTAGCGGGGGCCATTACGAGCAGTACTTC. This encodes CASSSASGGHYEQYF.

V and J are TRBV9 and TRBJ1-1, with TRBD1 matching 9 bases. Germline CDR1 reads SGDLS; CDR2 reads YYNGEE. The CDR3 consists of 16 residues. V shed 0 bases and J 4 bases; nucleotides not matched to a gene: 7. CDR3 amino acids: CASSVGMGTGSTEAFF. CDR3 DNA: TGTGCCAGCAGCGTAGGTATGGGGACAGGGTCCACTGAAGCTTTCTTT.

The J gene is TRBJ1-1, the V gene TRBV19; maybe TRBD1 (5 bases). The V and J ends lost 1 base and 1 base respectively, with 10 bases between them. The CDR3 is 15 amino acids. Germline CDR1 reads LNHDA; CDR2 reads SQIVND (reference sequence). The CDR3 coding sequence is TGTGCCAGTAGTATAGTCCAGGGCGGGAACACTGAAGCTTTCTTT. Amino acids: CASSIVQGGNTEAFF.

This CDR3 reads CASRVDREAFF. The CDR3 DNA reads TGTGCCAGCAGAGTTGACCGTGAAGCTTTCTTT. The rearrangement links TRBV13 to TRBJ1-1, with D unclear. This CDR3 comprises 11 residues. Germline CDR1 is PRHDT and CDR2 is FYEKMQ (reference sequence). Trimming cost V 6 bases and J 7 bases, with 9 bases left between them.

This clone was detected only a few times. At the DNA level, this CDR3 is encoded by other sequences in the same sample as well. V gene TRBV7-6 combines with J gene TRBJ2-7, with D maybe TRBD2 (6 bases). V was trimmed by 0 bases and J by 4 bases, leaving 13 bases between them. The CDR3 has 15 amino acids. The V gene's germline CDR1 is SGHVS and CDR2 FNYEAQ. CDR3 DNA sequence: TGTGCCAGCAGCTTAGCGGAGGGCCCCCTATACGAGCAGTACTTC. Its protein is CASSLAEGPLYEQYF.

This chain connects TRBV10-2 to TRBJ2-1, with D possibly matching TRBD2 (7 bases). The germline gives CDR1 WSHSY, CDR2 SAAADI. Trimming pared 4 bases from V and 6 bases from J, leaving 13 bases between. The CDR3 totals 14 residues. For the CDR3, the DNA is TGCGCCAGCAGTGTGGCGGGGGCGGGCAATGAGCAGTTCTTC. It yields the protein CASSVAGAGNEQFF.

The genes are TRBV29-1 and TRBJ1-3; D is possibly TRBD1 (6 bases). CDR3 length: 13 amino acids. Trimming took off 5 bases at V and 1 base at J, with 9 bases between the two ends. Germline V CDR1 and CDR2: SQVTM, ANQGSEA. Here the CDR3 reads CSVPRGSGNTIYF. In DNA form, the CDR3 reads TGCAGCGTTCCCAGGGGATCTGGAAACACCATATATTTT.

CDR3 protein: CASSTLGTARTGELFF. The CDR3 coding sequence is TGTGCCAGTAGTACCCTCGGGACGGCGAGGACCGGGGAGCTGTTTTTT. This chain connects TRBV19 to TRBJ2-2; either TRBD1 or TRBD2 may fit D (5 bases each). The CDR3 consists of 16 residues. Per the germline V gene, CDR1 is LNHDA and CDR2 is SQIVND (reference sequence). V was shortened by 4 bases and J by 5 bases, with 17 bases between the two germline ends.

The chain is built from TRBV6-5 and TRBJ2-7; TRBD2 aligns across 10 bases. The CDR3 length is 15 residues. Germline assignment: CDR1 MNHEY and CDR2 SVGAGI. V was clipped by 5 bases and J by 1 base; unmatched bases: 5. The DNA of the CDR3 is TGTGCCAGCAGTCGCACACTAGCGGGATCCTACGAGCAGTACTTC. This translates into CASSRTLAGSYEQYF.